This T cell receptor (beta chain) stems from a study of blood T cell repertoires in COVID-19. In the study overall: The United States, Italy and Spain were the sources of the acute and convalescent COVID-19 samples.

This clone was observed a handful of times. Other DNA sequences from this sample encode an identical CDR3 as well. As handled by the study authors: Reference gene primer amplification in the assay estimated nucleated cell counts. The protocol was immunoSEQ multiplex PCR, while the TCRdb copy is restricted to in-frame clones and leaves out a portion. The V and J calls and clone size come from that table; D and trimming were worked out from the DNA. This sample has about 260,000 clones, with around 87% found just once. There are 14 residues in the CDR3. Germline CDR1 SGDLS, CDR2 YYNGEE. The V gene lost 4 bases and the J gene lost 3 bases, with 11 bases spanning the gap.

The J gene is TRBJ2-1, the V gene TRBV9; possibly TRBD2 for D (5 bases). The sequenced sample consisted of peripheral blood. The TCR sequence derives from a woman aged 55-70 years with COVID-19, enrolled during active disease. The CDR3 here is CASSLSGSYNEQFF. As DNA, the CDR3 is TGTGCCAGCAGCCTTTCGGGGAGCTACAATGAGCAGTTCTTC. Full variable domain (outside the CDR3, taken from reference TRBV9 and TRBJ2-1): DSGVTQTPKHLITATGQRVTLRCSPRSGDLSVYWYQQSLDQGLQFLIQYYNGEERAKGNILERFSAQQFPDLHSELNLSSLELGDSALYFCASSLSGSYNEQFFGPGTRLTVL.